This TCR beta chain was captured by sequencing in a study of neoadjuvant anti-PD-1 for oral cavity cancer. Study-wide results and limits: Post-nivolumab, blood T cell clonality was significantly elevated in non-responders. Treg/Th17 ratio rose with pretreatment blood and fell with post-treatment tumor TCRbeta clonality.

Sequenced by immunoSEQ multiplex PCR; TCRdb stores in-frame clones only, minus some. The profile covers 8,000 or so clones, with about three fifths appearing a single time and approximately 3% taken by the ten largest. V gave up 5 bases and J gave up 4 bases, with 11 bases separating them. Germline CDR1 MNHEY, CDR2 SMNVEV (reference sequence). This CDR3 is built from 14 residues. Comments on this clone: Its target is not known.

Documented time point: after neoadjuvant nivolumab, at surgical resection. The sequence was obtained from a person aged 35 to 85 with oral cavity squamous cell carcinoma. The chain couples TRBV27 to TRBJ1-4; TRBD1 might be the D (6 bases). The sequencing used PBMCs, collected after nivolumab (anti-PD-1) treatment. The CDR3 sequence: CASSLRTVNEKLFF. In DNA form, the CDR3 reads TGTGCCAGCAGTCTACGGACAGTTAATGAAAAACTGTTTTTT.